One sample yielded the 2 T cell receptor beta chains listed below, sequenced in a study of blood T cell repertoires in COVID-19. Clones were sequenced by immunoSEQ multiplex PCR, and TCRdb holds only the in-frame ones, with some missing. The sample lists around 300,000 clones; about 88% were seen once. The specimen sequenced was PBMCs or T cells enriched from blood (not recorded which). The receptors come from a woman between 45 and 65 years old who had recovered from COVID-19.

CDR3 sequence reads: CAISEALQGQAFF. CDR3 DNA: TGTGCCATCAGTGAGGCCCTCCAGGGTCAAGCTTTCTTT. The chain has TRBV10-3 and TRBJ1-1; tentatively, D is TRBD1 (5 bases). V was shortened by 2 bases and J by 9 bases, with 13 bases between the two germline ends. The CDR3 sequence is 13 residues long. Germline CDR1 ENHRY, CDR2 SYGVKD.

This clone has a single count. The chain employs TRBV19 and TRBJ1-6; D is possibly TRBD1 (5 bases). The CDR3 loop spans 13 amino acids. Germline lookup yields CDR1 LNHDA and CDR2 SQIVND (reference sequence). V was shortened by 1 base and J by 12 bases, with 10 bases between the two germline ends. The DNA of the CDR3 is TGTGCCAGTAGTATAGCGACAGACGGACCCCTCCACTTT. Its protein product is CASSIATDGPLHF.